Listed here are 30 T cell receptor beta chains from one sample, sequenced in a study of blood T cells in healthy people across ages. The use of a sample-barcoded 5' primer and a J-beta primer mix characterized a second PCR of about 6 to 11 cycles. TCRdb re-called the 5' RACE reads through MiXCR, storing one row per CDR3 protein. This table holds around 1,600,000 distinct CDR3 sequences, 40% to 45% found once. Specimen: blood. The receptors were sampled from a woman younger than 35 in good health.

The rearrangement joins TRBV13 to TRBJ1-3; D is undetermined. Germline CDR1 and CDR2: PRHDT and FYEKMQ (reference sequence). The CDR3 covers 13 residues. The germline V and J ends were trimmed by 3 bases and 0 bases, with 3 bases remaining between them. As DNA, the CDR3 is TGTGCCAGCAGCTTTCTCTCTGGAAACACCATATATTTT. Its protein is CASSFLSGNTIYF.

In its sample, this clonotype was seen a few times. This rearrangement joins TRBV24-1 to TRBJ2-2; 8 nucleotides align to TRBD1. Trimming at V came to 7 bases and at J to 6 bases, leaving 9 bases not matched to a gene. Germline values: CDR1 KGHDR, CDR2 SFDVKD. The CDR3 consists of 15 residues. CDR3 coding DNA: TGTGCCACCAGCGACAGGGGACAAACACCCGGGGAGCTGTTTTTT. It specifies CATSDRGQTPGELFF.

V gene TRBV7-6 combines with J gene TRBJ1-5; 11 positions agree with TRBD1. With V trimmed by 4 bases and J by 7 bases, 12 bases remained unmatched. Germline V lookup: CDR1 SGHVS, CDR2 FNYEAQ. CDR3 length: 17 amino acids. CDR3 DNA sequence: TGTGCCAGCAGCTCGACCCCGGGACAGGGGGACATCCAGCCCCAGCATTTT. As protein: CASSSTPGQGDIQPQHF.

CDR3 DNA sequence: TGTGCCAGCTCCTCAGGGCTGGGTCGATATACTGAAGCTTTCTTT. It is translated as CASSSGLGRYTEAFF. This chain uses TRBV6-2 or TRBV6-3 with TRBJ1-1; D may be TRBD1 (5 bases). The CDR3 extends over 15 amino acids. Trimming removed 8 bases from V and 5 bases from J, with 21 bases in between. Germline assignment: CDR1 MNHEY and CDR2 SVGEGT.

This clonotype was seen repeatedly, ten times or more. This chain joins TRBV7-9 and TRBJ1-4; 8 bases line up with TRBD1. The junction had 4 bases not matched to a gene; V was cut back by 2 bases and J by 8 bases. In germline, CDR1 is SEHNR, CDR2 FQNEAQ (reference sequence). CDR3 length equals 14 residues. The CDR3 coding sequence is TGTGCCAGCAGCTTACAGCAGGGGGCGGAAAAACTGTTTTTT. It yields the protein CASSLQQGAEKLFF.

This sequence joins TRBV7-9 and TRBJ1-5; unclear D gene. The CDR3 extends over 13 amino acids. Germline CDR1 SEHNR, CDR2 FQNEAQ (reference sequence). The germline V and J ends were trimmed by 4 bases and 5 bases, with 9 bases remaining between them. CDR3 in amino acids: CASSSLADQPQHF. The CDR3 DNA is TGTGCCAGCAGCTCCCTGGCGGATCAGCCCCAGCATTTT.

This clonotype was found a few times. J is TRBJ2-1 and V is TRBV28, with D hard to call. The V gene's germline CDR1 is MDHEN and CDR2 SYDVKM. V was clipped by 1 base and J by 9 bases, with 22 bases between them. CDR3 length: 17 amino acids. CDR3 nucleotide sequence: TGTGCCAGCAGTTTATTCATTATGAGATCCCTGGTAACTGAGCAGTTCTTC. Protein product: CASSLFIMRSLVTEQFF.

There are a few counts of this clonotype. The chain employs TRBV10-3 and TRBJ2-3; D possibly corresponds to TRBD2 (7 bases). The V gene's germline CDR1 is ENHRY and CDR2 SYGVKD. CDR3 length: 15 amino acids. The germline V and J ends were trimmed by 6 bases and 5 bases, with 18 bases remaining between them. Here the CDR3 DNA reads TGTGCCATCAGCCTCGGGGGGCTCACCCGAGATACGCAGTATTTT. It codes for CAISLGGLTRDTQYF.

The CDR3 bases are TGTGCCAGCGGAATTACAGGGCCCGGGGAGCTGTTTTTT. Translated, it gives CASGITGPGELFF. This chain uses TRBV28 with TRBJ2-2, with D perhaps TRBD1 (6 bases). Per germline, CDR1 MDHEN and CDR2 SYDVKM. Trimming removed 8 bases from V and 6 bases from J, with 13 bases in between. This CDR3 has 13 amino acids.

This clonotype was seen only a few times. The rearrangement joins TRBV20-1 to TRBJ2-3; D perhaps matches TRBD2 (6 bases). V lost 6 bases and J 2 bases, leaving 9 bases between the germline ends. The CDR3 contains 12 residues. Germline lookup yields CDR1 DFQATT and CDR2 SNEGSKA (reference sequence). CDR3 nucleotides: TGCAGTGCGTTGGGACTCACAGATACGCAGTATTTT. Protein sequence: CSALGLTDTQYF.

The chain carries TRBV10-1 and TRBJ1-2, with D perhaps TRBD1 (6 bases). Trimming took 8 bases from V and 2 from J, leaving 9 bases between them. The CDR3 has 12 amino acids. Looked up from germline, CDR1 is WNHNN and CDR2 is SYGVQD (reference sequence). In nucleotides, the CDR3 is TGCGCCAGCCCAACAGGGAACTATGGCTACACCTTC. It yields the protein CASPTGNYGYTF.

V and J are TRBV7-9 and TRBJ1-3; a weak D match, TRBD1 (5 bases). The V end was cut by 2 bases, the J end by 0 bases, with 11 bases between. Germline V gene data show CDR1 as SEHNR and CDR2 as FQNEAQ (reference sequence). CDR3 length equals 16 residues. CDR3 sequence: CASSLRGPLSGNTIYF. Here the CDR3 DNA reads TGTGCCAGCAGCTTAAGGGGTCCTCTCTCTGGAAACACCATATATTTT.

The rearrangement joins TRBV20-1 to TRBJ2-2; TRBD1 matches at 8 bases. Germline V gives CDR1 DFQATT, CDR2 SNEGSKA (reference sequence). J gave up 5 bases and V 0 bases, and 8 bases lay outside the gene matches. The CDR3 has 16 residues. The CDR3 coding sequence is TGCAGTGCTAGAGATGGGCAGGGGGCTCCGACCGGGGAGCTGTTTTTT. It codes for CSARDGQGAPTGELFF.

This clonotype has just a few counts. V and J are TRBV10-3 and TRBJ2-1; a weak D match, TRBD2 (5 bases). Looked up from germline, CDR1 is ENHRY and CDR2 is SYGVKD. The CDR3 is made up of 17 amino acids. V was pared by 3 bases and J by 5 bases, with 20 bases between. The CDR3: CAISDPGVLRGHNEQFF. CDR3 bases: TGTGCCATCAGTGATCCCGGGGTCCTACGAGGGCACAATGAGCAGTTCTTC.

The chain uses TRBV5-1 and TRBJ2-3, with 13 bases aligning to TRBD2. This CDR3 is 17 amino acids long. V trimming: 3 bases; J trimming: 0 bases; junction bases outside the gene matches: 4. Germline values: CDR1 SGHRS, CDR2 YFSETQ. CDR3 in amino acids: CASSSGLAGVSTDTQYF. CDR3 DNA sequence: TGCGCCAGCAGCTCCGGACTAGCGGGGGTTAGCACAGATACGCAGTATTTT.

This clonotype showed up just a few times. V and J are TRBV7-3 and TRBJ2-1; D is unresolved. The DNA end is a closer match to TRBJ2-7, so the J assignment may be wrong. CDR3 length: 13 residues. Germline V lookup: CDR1 SGHTA, CDR2 FQGTGA. This CDR3 reads CASSLNQYNEQYF. The DNA for the CDR3 is TGTGCCAGCAGCTTAAATCAATACAATGAGCAGTACTTC.

This clonotype occurred a few times. V usage is TRBV5-1 and J usage is TRBJ1-1, with D possibly being TRBD1 (6 bases). Germline CDR1 reads SGHRS; CDR2 reads YFSETQ. Deletions cut 6 bases from V and 4 bases from J, with 10 bases between. The CDR3 is made up of 12 amino acids. In DNA form, the CDR3 reads TGCGCCAGCAAGGAGGGGGGCACTGAAGCTTTCTTT. Amino acid sequence: CASKEGGTEAFF. Variable domain in full (rest from reference TRBV5-1 and TRBJ1-1): KAGVTQTPRYLIKTRGQQVTLSCSPISGHRSVSWYQQTPGQGLQFLFEYFSETQRNKGNFPGRFSGRQFSNSRSEMNVSTLELGDSALYLCASKEGGTEAFFGQGTRLTVV.

J is TRBJ1-2 and V is TRBV20-1; D not certain. V was clipped by 1 base and J by 7 bases, with 7 bases between them. Germline V gene lookup returns CDR1 DFQATT and CDR2 SNEGSKA (reference sequence). The CDR3 sequence is 11 residues long. CDR3 amino acids: CSARVGFGYTF. Written as DNA, the CDR3 is TGCAGTGCTAGAGTGGGGTTTGGCTACACCTTC.

This clonotype was seen a handful of times. The chain has TRBV4-3 and TRBJ2-7, with D hard to call. Germline V lookup: CDR1 LGHNA, CDR2 YSLEER. CDR3 length equals 16 residues. Trimming took off 4 bases at V and 2 bases at J, with 18 bases between the two ends. The CDR3 region has the DNA TGCGCCAGCAGCCGTCAAGGGTTATCCAAGCCCTACGAGCAGTACTTC. This encodes CASSRQGLSKPYEQYF.

This clonotype was detected a few times. V usage is TRBV3-1 and J usage is TRBJ2-1; D might be TRBD2 (7 bases). Germline V gene data show CDR1 as LGHDT and CDR2 as YNNKEL (reference sequence). V lost 2 bases and J 4 bases, leaving 15 bases between the germline ends. This CDR3 has 16 amino acids. Here the CDR3 reads CASSQLGGPGYNEQFF. The CDR3 nucleotides read TGTGCCAGCAGCCAACTGGGGGGGCCGGGGTACAATGAGCAGTTCTTC.

The chain links TRBV30 to TRBJ2-1; TRBD2 is a possible D gene (5 bases). V gave up 0 bases and J gave up 9 bases, with 21 bases separating them. CDR3 size: 16 residues. Germline values: CDR1 GTSNPN, CDR2 SVGIG (reference sequence). The CDR3 protein is CAWSVGRSAGWGEQFF. In nucleotides, the CDR3 is TGTGCCTGGAGTGTAGGGCGTTCGGCGGGCTGGGGTGAGCAGTTCTTC.

A single count supports this clonotype. The chain links TRBV7-2 to TRBJ2-7; 9 positions match TRBD2. This CDR3 is built from 17 residues. Germline values: CDR1 SGHTA, CDR2 FQGNSA. Trimming at V came to 4 bases and at J to 2 bases, leaving 12 bases not matched to a gene. The CDR3 reads CASSWPLAGRWTYEQYF. The CDR3 DNA is TGTGCCAGCAGCTGGCCGCTAGCGGGAAGATGGACCTACGAGCAGTACTTC.

This clonotype was seen a single time. This rearrangement joins TRBV20-1 to TRBJ2-1, with TRBD2 as a possible D gene (5 bases). The J call may be mistaken, given a closer DNA end match to TRBJ2-7. This CDR3 spans 12 amino acids. Germline CDR1 and CDR2: DFQATT and SNEGSKA (reference sequence). DNA for the CDR3: TGCAGTAGCATAGCGACCTACAATGAGCAGTACTTC. Encoded protein: CSSIATYNEQYF.

The chain is built from TRBV28 and TRBJ2-5, with D possibly matching TRBD1 (5 bases). Germline loops: CDR1 MDHEN, CDR2 SYDVKM. This CDR3 has 11 amino acids. Trimming removed 7 bases at V and 11 bases at J, with 14 bases between. This chain's CDR3 is CASKQVTEQYF. CDR3 in DNA: TGTGCCAGCAAACAGGTGACTGAGCAGTACTTC. Based on the CDR3 plus reference TRBV28 and TRBJ2-5, the full variable domain is DVKVTQSSRYLVKRTGEKVFLECVQDMDHENMFWYRQDPGLGLRLIYFSYDVKMKEKGDIPEGYSVSREKKERFSLILESASTNQTSMYLCASKQVTEQYFGPGTRLLVL.

This clonotype has a single count. The CDR3 DNA reads as TGTGCCAGCAGCTCTGGACAGGGCTACGGGCAGTACTTC. It codes for CASSSGQGYGQYF. This chain connects TRBV7-9 to TRBJ2-4, with 8 positions matching TRBD1. CDR1 and CDR2 (germline): SEHNR, FQNEAQ (reference sequence). CDR3 length equals 13 residues. The V gene end was trimmed by 4 bases and the J gene end by 13 bases; junction bases not matched to a gene: 9.

The V gene is TRBV28, the J gene TRBJ2-3; possibly TRBD2 for D (7 bases). Trimming shortened V by 6 bases and J by 2 bases, and 24 bases separated the two germline ends. This CDR3 spans 18 amino acids. Germline-derived CDR1 and CDR2 are MDHEN and SYDVKM. CDR3 region: CASSERGFRGGITDTQYF. For the CDR3, the DNA is TGTGCCAGCAGCGAAAGGGGGTTTAGGGGGGGAATCACAGATACGCAGTATTTT.

V usage is TRBV11-2 and J usage is TRBJ2-5, with 8 bases matching TRBD2. The V gene's germline CDR1 is SGHAT and CDR2 FQNNGV. This CDR3 has 15 residues. V was pared by 7 bases and J by 1 base, with 8 bases of the junction left unmatched. This chain's CDR3 is CASTLRGAGQETQYF. CDR3 DNA: TGTGCCAGCACCCTGCGGGGGGCAGGCCAAGAGACCCAGTACTTC.

Only a few counts were recorded for this clonotype. The chain joins TRBV9 to TRBJ2-1; 7 nucleotides agree with TRBD2. Germline V gives CDR1 SGDLS, CDR2 YYNGEE. Trimming cost V 3 bases and J 2 bases; bases outside gene matches: 5. The CDR3 contains 15 residues. CDR3 loop: CASSASGTTYNEQFF. CDR3 bases: TGTGCCAGCAGCGCCTCCGGGACTACCTACAATGAGCAGTTCTTC.

This clonotype was seen only a few times. CDR3 loop: CASSQVHGTWETQYF. DNA for the CDR3: TGTGCCAGCAGCCAAGTCCACGGAACCTGGGAGACCCAGTACTTC. This chain joins TRBV3-1 and TRBJ2-5; D is uncertain. The CDR3 runs to 15 residues. CDR1 and CDR2 (germline): LGHDT, YNNKEL (reference sequence). V lost 1 base, J lost 5 bases, and 14 bases lay in between.

This chain uses TRBV27 with TRBJ2-1; 7 positions match TRBD1. Germline CDR1 MNHEY, CDR2 SMNVEV (reference sequence). The CDR3 has 15 amino acids. Trimming at V came to 3 bases and at J to 3 bases, leaving 5 bases not matched to a gene. CDR3 coding DNA: TGTGCCAGCAGTTTTTGGGCAGGGGGCTACAATGAGCAGTTCTTC. Translating gives CASSFWAGGYNEQFF.